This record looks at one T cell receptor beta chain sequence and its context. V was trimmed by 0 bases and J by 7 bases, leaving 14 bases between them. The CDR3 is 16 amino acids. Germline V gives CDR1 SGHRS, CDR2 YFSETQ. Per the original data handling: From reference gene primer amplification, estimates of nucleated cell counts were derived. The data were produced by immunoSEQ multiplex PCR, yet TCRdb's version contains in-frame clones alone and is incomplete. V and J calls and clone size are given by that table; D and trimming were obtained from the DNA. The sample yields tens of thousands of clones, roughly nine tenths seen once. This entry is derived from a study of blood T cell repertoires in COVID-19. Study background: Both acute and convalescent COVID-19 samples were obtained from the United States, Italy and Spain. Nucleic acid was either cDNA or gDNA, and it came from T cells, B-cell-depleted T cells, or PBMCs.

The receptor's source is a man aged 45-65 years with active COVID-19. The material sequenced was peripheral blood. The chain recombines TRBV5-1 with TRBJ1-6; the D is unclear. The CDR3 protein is CASSLGGIGLNSPLHF. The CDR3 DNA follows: TGCGCCAGCAGCTTGGGCGGGATAGGGCTAAATTCACCCCTCCACTTT.